This T cell receptor beta chain was observed in a study of Ad26.COV2.S vaccination and SARS-CoV-2 variants. Documented treatment: around 19 received Ad26.COV2.S at low or high dose, single or two shots; 5 received placebo; per-sample allocation not given. At day 63 after the first vaccine or placebo injection, samples were drawn. TCRdb's copy holds only in-frame clones and misses some; the assay was immunoSEQ multiplex PCR. The sample yields approximately 420,000 clones, about nine tenths seen once. The source material was peripheral blood, sampled in a trial of Ad26.COV2.S vaccine versus placebo. The source is a person between 18 and 65 years old who received the Ad26.COV2.S COVID-19 vaccine or a placebo.

CDR3 region: CATARGESYNEQFF. CDR3 coding DNA: TGTGCCACCGCGAGGGGGGAGTCCTACAATGAGCAGTTCTTC. The chain recombines TRBV15 with TRBJ2-1; D could derive from TRBD1 or TRBD2 (6 bases each). Between the trimmed V and J ends, which lost 8 bases and 1 base, there was a span of 12 bases. Germline V lookup: CDR1 LNHNV, CDR2 YYDKDF (reference sequence). The CDR3 loop spans 14 amino acids.